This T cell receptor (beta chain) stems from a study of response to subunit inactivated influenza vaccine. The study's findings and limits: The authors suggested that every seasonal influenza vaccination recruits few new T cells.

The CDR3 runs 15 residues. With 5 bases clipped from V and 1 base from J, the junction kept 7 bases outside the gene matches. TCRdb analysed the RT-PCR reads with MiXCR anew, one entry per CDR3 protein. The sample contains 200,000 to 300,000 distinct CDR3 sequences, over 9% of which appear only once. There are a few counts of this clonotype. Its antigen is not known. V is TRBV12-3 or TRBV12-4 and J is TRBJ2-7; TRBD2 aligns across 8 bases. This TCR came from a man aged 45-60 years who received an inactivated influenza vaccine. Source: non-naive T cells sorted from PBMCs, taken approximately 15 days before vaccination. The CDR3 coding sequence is TGTGCCAGCAGTCCCCAGGGACTAGGTTCCTACGAGCAGTACTTC. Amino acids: CASSPQGLGSYEQYF.